The source of this T cell receptor (beta chain) is a study of vaccination and CD4 T cells after COVID-19. Regarding the study as a whole: In convalescent patients, 304 of 307 vaccine-specific clones were mono-reactive for SARS-CoV-2 spike. Although the median of SARS-CoV-2-reactive clonotypes rose from around 19 to 38, the change was not significant.

A word on this clonotype: Its antigen is unknown.

Cultured CD4+ T-cell DNA underwent Oncomine TCR Beta short-read sequencing. In this case, cultured CD4+ T cells provided the extracted genomic DNA. TCRdb reprocessed the PCR reads with MiXCR, giving one entry per CDR3 protein. Of several thousand distinct CDR3 sequences detected, about 57% appear once; the ten largest clones hold approximately 17%. Treatment defined: approximately nine-day PBMC culture with coronavirus spike peptide pools or control peptides (ViraFEST assay). The culture of roughly 2 million PBMCs per well included roughly 10 IU/ml IL-2 and roughly 9.7 ug/ml peptide pools. The sequenced sample was cultured CD4+ T cells from blood, obtained after SARS-CoV-2 vaccination. The TCR sequence derives from a human donor with COVID-19.

This CDR3 is CASSYERGAYEQYF. The CDR3 nucleotides are TGTGCCAGCAGTTATGAGAGGGGAGCCTACGAGCAGTACTTC. The chain couples TRBV6-2 or TRBV6-3 to TRBJ2-7; either TRBD1 or TRBD2 may supply D (5 bases each). Trimming shortened V by 3 bases and J by 2 bases, and 11 bases separated the two germline ends. This CDR3 contains 14 residues. Germline CDR1 MNHEY, CDR2 SVGEGT.